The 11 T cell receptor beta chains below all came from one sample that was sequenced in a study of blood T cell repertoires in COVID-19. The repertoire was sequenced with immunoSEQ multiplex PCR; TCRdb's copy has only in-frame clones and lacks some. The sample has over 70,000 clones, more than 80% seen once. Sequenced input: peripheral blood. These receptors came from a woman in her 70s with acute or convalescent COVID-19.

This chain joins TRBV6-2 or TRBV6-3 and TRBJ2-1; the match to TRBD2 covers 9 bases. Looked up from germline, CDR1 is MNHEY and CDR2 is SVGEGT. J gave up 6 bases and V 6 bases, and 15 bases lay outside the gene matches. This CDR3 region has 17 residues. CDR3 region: CASSRLPGLALVNEQFF. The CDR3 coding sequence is TGTGCCAGCAGCCGACTACCGGGACTAGCTTTGGTCAATGAGCAGTTCTTC.

DNA for the CDR3: TGTGCCAGCAGCCAAGGTAGCGGCCCCTCCTACGAGCAGTACTTC. Translation: CASSQGSGPSYEQYF. This chain links TRBV14 with TRBJ2-7; maybe TRBD2 (6 bases). Per germline, CDR1 SGHDN and CDR2 FVKESK. This CDR3 comprises 15 residues. Trimming took 1 base from V and 0 from J, leaving 10 bases between them.

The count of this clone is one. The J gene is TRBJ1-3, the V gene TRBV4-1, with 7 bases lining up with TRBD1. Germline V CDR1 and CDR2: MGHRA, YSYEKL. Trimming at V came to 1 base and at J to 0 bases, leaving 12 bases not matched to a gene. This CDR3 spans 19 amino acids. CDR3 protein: CASSQAGQIIRTSGNTIYF. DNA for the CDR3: TGCGCCAGCAGCCAAGCGGGACAGATTATACGAACCTCTGGAAACACCATATATTTT.

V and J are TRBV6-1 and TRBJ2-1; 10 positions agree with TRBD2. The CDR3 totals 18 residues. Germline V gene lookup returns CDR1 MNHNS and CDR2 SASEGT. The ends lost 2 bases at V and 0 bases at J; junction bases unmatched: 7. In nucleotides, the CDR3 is TGTGCCAGCAGTGAATTAGCGGGAGGCACCCTCTCCTACAATGAGCAGTTCTTC. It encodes CASSELAGGTLSYNEQFF.

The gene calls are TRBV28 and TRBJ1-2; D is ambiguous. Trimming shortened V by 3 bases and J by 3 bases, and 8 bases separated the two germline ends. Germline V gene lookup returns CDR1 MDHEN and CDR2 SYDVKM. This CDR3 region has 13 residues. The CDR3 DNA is TGTGCCAGCAGTTTCGGGAGGGACTATGGCTACACCTTC. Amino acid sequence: CASSFGRDYGYTF.

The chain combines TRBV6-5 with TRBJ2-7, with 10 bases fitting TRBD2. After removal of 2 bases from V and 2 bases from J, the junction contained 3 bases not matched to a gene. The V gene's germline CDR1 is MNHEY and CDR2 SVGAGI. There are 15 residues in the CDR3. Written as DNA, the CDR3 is TGTGCCAGCAGTTACGGAGCGGGGGGGACCTACGAGCAGTACTTC. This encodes CASSYGAGGTYEQYF.

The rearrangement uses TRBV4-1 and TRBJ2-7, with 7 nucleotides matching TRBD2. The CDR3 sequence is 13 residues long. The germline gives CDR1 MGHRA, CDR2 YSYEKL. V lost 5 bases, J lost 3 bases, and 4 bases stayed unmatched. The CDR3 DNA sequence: TGCGCCAGCAGCTTGACTAGCCTCTACGAGCAGTACTTC. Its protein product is CASSLTSLYEQYF.

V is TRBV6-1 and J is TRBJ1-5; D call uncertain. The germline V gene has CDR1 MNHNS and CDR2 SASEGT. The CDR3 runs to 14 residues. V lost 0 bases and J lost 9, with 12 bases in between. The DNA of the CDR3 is TGTGCCAGCAGTGAAGCCCGTCCCCGAGCGCCCCAGCATTTT. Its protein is CASSEARPRAPQHF.

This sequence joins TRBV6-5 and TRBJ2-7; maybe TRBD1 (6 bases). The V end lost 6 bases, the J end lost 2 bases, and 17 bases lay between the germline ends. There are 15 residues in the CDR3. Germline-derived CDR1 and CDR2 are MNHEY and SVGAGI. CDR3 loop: CASSAGRDTAYEQYF. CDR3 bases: TGTGCCAGCAGCGCCGGACGGGACACTGCCTACGAGCAGTACTTC.

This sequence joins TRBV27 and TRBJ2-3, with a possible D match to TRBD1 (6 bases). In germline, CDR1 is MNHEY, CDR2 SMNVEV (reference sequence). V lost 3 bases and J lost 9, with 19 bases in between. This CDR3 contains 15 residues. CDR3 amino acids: CASSLAARTTGTQYF. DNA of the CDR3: TGTGCCAGCAGTTTGGCGGCGAGGACCACAGGGACGCAGTATTTT.

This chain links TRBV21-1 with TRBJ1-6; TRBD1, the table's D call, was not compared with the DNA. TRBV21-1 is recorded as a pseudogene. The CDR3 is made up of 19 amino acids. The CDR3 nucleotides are TGTGCCAGCAGCACAGACAGGGGGCTTCAGGGCTCCTATAATTCACCCCTCCACTTT. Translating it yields CASSTDRGLQGSYNSPLHF.